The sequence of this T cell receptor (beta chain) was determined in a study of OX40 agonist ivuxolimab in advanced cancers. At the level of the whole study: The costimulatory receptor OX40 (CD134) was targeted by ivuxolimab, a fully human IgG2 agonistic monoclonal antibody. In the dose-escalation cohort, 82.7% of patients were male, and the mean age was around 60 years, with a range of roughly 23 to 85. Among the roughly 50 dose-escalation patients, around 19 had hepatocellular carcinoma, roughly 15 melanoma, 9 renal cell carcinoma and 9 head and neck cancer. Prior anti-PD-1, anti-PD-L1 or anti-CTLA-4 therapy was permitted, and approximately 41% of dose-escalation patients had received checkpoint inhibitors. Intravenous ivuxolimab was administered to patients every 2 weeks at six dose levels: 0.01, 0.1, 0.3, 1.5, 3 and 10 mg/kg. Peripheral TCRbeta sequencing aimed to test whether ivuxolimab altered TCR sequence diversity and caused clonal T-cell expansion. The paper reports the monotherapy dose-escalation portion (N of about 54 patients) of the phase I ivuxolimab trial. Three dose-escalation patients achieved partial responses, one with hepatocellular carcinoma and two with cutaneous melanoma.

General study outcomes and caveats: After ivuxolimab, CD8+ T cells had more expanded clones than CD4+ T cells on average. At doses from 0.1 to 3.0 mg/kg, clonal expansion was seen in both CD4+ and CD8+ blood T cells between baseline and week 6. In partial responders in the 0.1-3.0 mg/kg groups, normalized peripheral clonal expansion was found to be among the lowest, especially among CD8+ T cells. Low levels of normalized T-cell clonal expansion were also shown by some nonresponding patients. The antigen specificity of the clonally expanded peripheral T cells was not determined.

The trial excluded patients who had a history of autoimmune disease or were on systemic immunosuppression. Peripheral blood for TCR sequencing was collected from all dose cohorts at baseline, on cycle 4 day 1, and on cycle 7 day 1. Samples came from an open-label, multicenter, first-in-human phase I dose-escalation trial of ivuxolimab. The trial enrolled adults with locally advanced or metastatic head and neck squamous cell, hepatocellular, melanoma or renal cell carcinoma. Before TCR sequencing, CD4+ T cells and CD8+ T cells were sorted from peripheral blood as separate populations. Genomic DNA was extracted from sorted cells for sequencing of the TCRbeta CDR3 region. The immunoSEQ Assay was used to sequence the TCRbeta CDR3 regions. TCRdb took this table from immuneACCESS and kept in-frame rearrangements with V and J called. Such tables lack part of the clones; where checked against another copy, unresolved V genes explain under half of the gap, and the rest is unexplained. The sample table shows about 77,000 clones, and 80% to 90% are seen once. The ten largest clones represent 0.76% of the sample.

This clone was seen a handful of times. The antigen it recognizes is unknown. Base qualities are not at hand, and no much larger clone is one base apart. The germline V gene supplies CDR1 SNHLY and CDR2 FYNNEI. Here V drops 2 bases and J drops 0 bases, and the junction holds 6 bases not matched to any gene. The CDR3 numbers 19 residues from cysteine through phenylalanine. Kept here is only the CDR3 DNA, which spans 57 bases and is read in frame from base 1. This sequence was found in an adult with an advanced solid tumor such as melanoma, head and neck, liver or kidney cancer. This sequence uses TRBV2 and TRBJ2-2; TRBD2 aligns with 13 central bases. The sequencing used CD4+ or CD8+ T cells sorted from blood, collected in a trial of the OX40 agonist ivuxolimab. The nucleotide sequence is TGTGCCAGCAGTGAATGGGGGGGACTAGCGGGAACGAACACCGGGGAGCTGTTTTTT. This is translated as CASSEWGGLAGTNTGELFF.